This T cell receptor (beta chain) emerged from a study of T cells after posttransplantation cyclophosphamide. Whole-study results and caveats: TRB clonality was highly associated with recipient CMV seropositivity and reactivation. Donor CD8+ memory clones often dominated recipient blood repertoires at later times.

Assay: immunoSEQ multiplex PCR; the TCRdb copy retains only in-frame clones and omits some. This table holds tens of thousands of clones, about 93% found once. To note about this clone: As yet, its antigen is unknown.

This CDR3 has 13 residues. With 1 base removed from V and 3 bases from J, the gap between germline ends came to 6 bases. Germline CDR1 MDHEN, CDR2 SYDVKM. Sequences were obtained from PBMCs. The gene calls are TRBV28 and TRBJ1-1; D remains ambiguous. The clonotype comes from a woman in her twenties or thirties in good health and a related stem cell transplant donor. In DNA form, the CDR3 reads TGTGCCAGCAGTTTATTGGGTTACACTGAAGCTTTCTTT. Translation: CASSLLGYTEAFF.